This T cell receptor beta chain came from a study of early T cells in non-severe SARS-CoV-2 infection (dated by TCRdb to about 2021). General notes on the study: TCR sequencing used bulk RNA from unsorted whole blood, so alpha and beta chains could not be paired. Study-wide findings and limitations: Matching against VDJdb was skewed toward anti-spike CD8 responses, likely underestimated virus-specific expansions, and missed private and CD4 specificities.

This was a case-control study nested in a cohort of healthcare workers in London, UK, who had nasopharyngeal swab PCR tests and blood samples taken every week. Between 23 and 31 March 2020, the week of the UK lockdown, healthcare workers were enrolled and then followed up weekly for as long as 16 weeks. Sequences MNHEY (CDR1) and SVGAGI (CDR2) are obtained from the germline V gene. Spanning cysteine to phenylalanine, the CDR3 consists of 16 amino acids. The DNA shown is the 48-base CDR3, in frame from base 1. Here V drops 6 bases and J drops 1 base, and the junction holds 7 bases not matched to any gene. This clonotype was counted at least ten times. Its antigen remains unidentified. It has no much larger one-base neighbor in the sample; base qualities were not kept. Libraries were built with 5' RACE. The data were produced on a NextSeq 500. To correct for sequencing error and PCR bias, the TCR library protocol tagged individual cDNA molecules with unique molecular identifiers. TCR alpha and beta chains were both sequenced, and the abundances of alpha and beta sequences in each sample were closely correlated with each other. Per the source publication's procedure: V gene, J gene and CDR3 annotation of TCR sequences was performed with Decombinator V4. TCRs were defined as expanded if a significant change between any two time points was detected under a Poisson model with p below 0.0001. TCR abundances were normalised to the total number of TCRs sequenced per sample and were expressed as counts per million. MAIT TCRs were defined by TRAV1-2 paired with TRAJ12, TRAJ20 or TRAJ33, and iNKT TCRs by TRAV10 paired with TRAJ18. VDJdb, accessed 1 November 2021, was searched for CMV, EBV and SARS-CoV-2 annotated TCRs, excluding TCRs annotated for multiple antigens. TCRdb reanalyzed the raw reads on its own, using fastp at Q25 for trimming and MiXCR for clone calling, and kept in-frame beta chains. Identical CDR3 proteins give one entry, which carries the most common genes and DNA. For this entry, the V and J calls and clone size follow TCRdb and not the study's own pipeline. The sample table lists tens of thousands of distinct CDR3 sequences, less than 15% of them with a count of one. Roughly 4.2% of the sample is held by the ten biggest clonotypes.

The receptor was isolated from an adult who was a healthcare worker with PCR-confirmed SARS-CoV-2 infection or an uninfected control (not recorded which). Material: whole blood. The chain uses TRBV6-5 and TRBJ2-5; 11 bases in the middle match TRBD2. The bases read TGTGCCAGCAGCCCCCTAGCGGGGGGCTCCCAAGAGACCCAGTACTTC. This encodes CASSPLAGGSQETQYF.